A single sample is the source of the 12 T cell receptor beta chains below, sequenced in a study of blood T cell repertoires in COVID-19. Libraries were prepared by immunoSEQ multiplex PCR; TCRdb keeps only in-frame clonotypes and omits some of them. Of 90,000 to 120,000 clones in the sample, about 91% were seen once. Sequenced input: peripheral blood. All receptors come from a human donor in a cohort sampled during active COVID-19.

This chain connects TRBV5-1 to TRBJ2-7; 7 nucleotides line up with TRBD1. Per the germline V gene, CDR1 is SGHRS and CDR2 is YFSETQ. CDR3 length equals 16 residues. V trimming: 0 bases; J trimming: 0 bases; junction bases outside the gene matches: 6. The CDR3 coding sequence is TGCGCCAGCAGCTTGGCGGGACAGAGGAGCTCCTACGAGCAGTACTTC. Translation gives CASSLAGQRSSYEQYF.

The chain uses TRBV9 and TRBJ2-7, with a possible D match to TRBD1 (6 bases). This CDR3 has 14 amino acids. V gave up 0 bases and J gave up 4 bases, with 11 bases separating them. The germline CDR1 and CDR2 sequences are SGDLS and YYNGEE. The CDR3: CASSVGVGAYEQYF. For the CDR3, the DNA is TGTGCCAGCAGCGTAGGGGTGGGGGCTTACGAGCAGTACTTC.

V and J are TRBV7-9 and TRBJ1-2; D gene ambiguous. The V end lost 1 base, the J end lost 0 bases, and 6 bases lay between the germline ends. The CDR3 contains 14 residues. Germline CDR1 reads SEHNR; CDR2 reads FQNEAQ (reference sequence). CDR3 amino acids: CASSLGRANYGYTF. Written as DNA, the CDR3 is TGTGCCAGCAGCTTAGGGCGGGCTAACTATGGCTACACCTTC.

The chain uses TRBV7-2 and TRBJ1-3; D ambiguous. Germline CDR1 reads SGHTA; CDR2 reads FQGNSA. V was pared by 1 base and J by 0 bases, with 13 bases between. The CDR3 sequence is 17 residues long. The CDR3 loop is CASSLEAVGSSGNTIYF. CDR3 DNA: TGTGCCAGCAGCTTAGAGGCAGTAGGGAGCTCTGGAAACACCATATATTTT. The full variable domain, with the rest looked up from reference TRBV7-2 and TRBJ1-3, is GAGVSQSPSNKVTEKGKDVELRCDPISGHTALYWYRQSLGQGLEFLIYFQGNSAPDKSGLPSDRFSAERTGGSVSTLTIQRTQQEDSAVYLCASSLEAVGSSGNTIYFGEGSWLTVV.

J is TRBJ2-3 and V is TRBV19; 12 bases line up with TRBD2. J gave up 2 bases and V 5 bases, and 5 bases lay outside the gene matches. Germline CDR1 is LNHDA and CDR2 is SQIVND (reference sequence). The CDR3 is 16 amino acids. The CDR3 reads CASSVGLAGYTDTQYF. The CDR3 DNA sequence: TGTGCCAGTAGTGTCGGACTAGCGGGGTACACAGATACGCAGTATTTT.

The chain employs TRBV6-7 and TRBJ1-3; weak D call: TRBD1 (6 bases). TRBV6-7 falls under the ORF class, with uncertain function. Trimming left V 0 bases short and J 4 bases short, with 19 bases between. The CDR3 extends over 18 amino acids. The CDR3 DNA reads as TGTGCCAGCAGTTACTCGCGACAGGATAAATGTAGGGGAAACACCATATATTTT. Translated, it gives CASSYSRQDKCRGNTIYF.

The chain employs TRBV2 and TRBJ2-1; TRBD2 matches at 11 bases. In germline, CDR1 is SNHLY, CDR2 FYNNEI. The CDR3 is 13 residues long. V dropped 6 bases and J dropped 7; count of bases not matched to a gene: 2. This CDR3 is CASRRTSGNEQFF. In DNA form, the CDR3 reads TGTGCCAGCAGGAGGACTAGCGGGAATGAGCAGTTCTTC.

This chain uses TRBV7-8 with TRBJ1-1; the D gene is possibly TRBD1 (6 bases). Trimming removed 5 bases at V and 4 bases at J, with 20 bases between. CDR1 is SGHVS and CDR2 is FQNEAQ in the germline V gene. The CDR3 spans 16 residues. Here the CDR3 DNA reads TGTGCCAGCAGCCCCCGGATCTTACAGGGTGGCACTGAAGCTTTCTTT. It translates to CASSPRILQGGTEAFF.

The gene calls are TRBV13 and TRBJ1-5; the D is unclear. Germline loops: CDR1 PRHDT, CDR2 FYEKMQ (reference sequence). Deletions cut 3 bases from V and 0 bases from J, with 6 bases between. The CDR3 runs to 14 residues. The CDR3 loop reads CASSLRNSNQPQHF. The CDR3, as DNA: TGTGCCAGCAGCTTGAGAAATAGCAATCAGCCCCAGCATTTT.

The chain carries TRBV7-8 and TRBJ1-1; maybe TRBD1 (6 bases). In germline, CDR1 is SGHVS, CDR2 FQNEAQ. This CDR3 has 15 amino acids. The germline V and J ends were trimmed by 1 base and 5 bases, with 14 bases remaining between them. The CDR3 DNA reads as TGTGCCAGCAGCTTAGGGACAAAAAGGGGGACTGAAGCTTTCTTT. This codes for CASSLGTKRGTEAFF.

This chain links TRBV27 with TRBJ2-3, with D unclear. This CDR3 has 16 amino acids. Germline CDR1 MNHEY, CDR2 SMNVEV (reference sequence). V was clipped by 4 bases and J by 4 bases, with 18 bases between them. The CDR3: CASSSPTDTQADTQYF. The DNA for the CDR3 is TGTGCCAGCAGTTCCCCAACCGACACCCAAGCAGATACGCAGTATTTT.

V and J are TRBV19 and TRBJ2-7; weak D call: TRBD1 (6 bases). V shed 4 bases and J shed 6 bases, with 25 bases lying between them. Germline V gene lookup returns CDR1 LNHDA and CDR2 SQIVND (reference sequence). This CDR3 region has 17 residues. Written as DNA, the CDR3 is TGTGCCAGTAGTACTACATTGGCCGGGACACCTTCGTCCGAGCAGTACTTC. Its translation is CASSTTLAGTPSSEQYF.